This TCR beta chain is drawn from a study of T cells after yellow fever vaccination. General observations from the study: The booster response re-showed most primary clones: around 96% CD4, 88% CD8.

This CDR3 has 16 residues. Germline V CDR1 and CDR2: SGHRS, YFSETQ. Trimming took 3 bases from V and 1 from J, leaving 11 bases between them. Researchers made TCR cDNA using 5'RACE template switching, and this step added a universal primer site and UMIs. Each CDR3 protein is one row after TCRdb ran MiXCR on the 5' RACE reads. This table holds approximately 330,000 distinct CDR3 sequences, roughly an eighth found once. The sample holds many counts of this clonotype. Antigen unknown. The TCR comes from a young man who received the YFV17D yellow fever vaccine. The sample was CD4+ T cells sorted from PBMCs, taken 15 days after the yellow fever booster vaccination. This chain uses TRBV5-1 with TRBJ2-6; D gene uncertain. The CDR3 DNA follows: TGCGCCAGCAGCTCAGGATTCACTTCTGGGGCCAACGTCCTGACTTTC. Translating it yields CASSSGFTSGANVLTF.